The sequence of this TCR beta chain was determined in a study of CD8 T cells in ankylosing spondylitis. Study results and limitations: Typical of ankylosing spondylitis blood, it appeared, was a TCR beta motif of under 10 highly homologous variants.

In its sample, this clonotype was seen many times. The antigen is not known. TCRdb passed the 5' RACE reads through MiXCR, listing each CDR3 protein once. The table includes 500,000 to 650,000 distinct CDR3 sequences, about 5.2% detected once. In germline, CDR1 is SGHVS, CDR2 FQNEAQ. After removal of 6 bases from V and 4 bases from J, the junction contained 8 bases not matched to a gene. CDR3 length equals 15 residues. Sequenced material: blood, either unsorted or a sorted T cell fraction (not recorded which). The chain has TRBV7-8 and TRBJ2-1; 8 positions match TRBD2. The source is a male donor with ankylosing spondylitis. The CDR3 coding sequence is TGTGCCAGCAGGTTGACTAGCGCTATGTACAATGAGCAGTTCTTC. This translates into CASRLTSAMYNEQFF.